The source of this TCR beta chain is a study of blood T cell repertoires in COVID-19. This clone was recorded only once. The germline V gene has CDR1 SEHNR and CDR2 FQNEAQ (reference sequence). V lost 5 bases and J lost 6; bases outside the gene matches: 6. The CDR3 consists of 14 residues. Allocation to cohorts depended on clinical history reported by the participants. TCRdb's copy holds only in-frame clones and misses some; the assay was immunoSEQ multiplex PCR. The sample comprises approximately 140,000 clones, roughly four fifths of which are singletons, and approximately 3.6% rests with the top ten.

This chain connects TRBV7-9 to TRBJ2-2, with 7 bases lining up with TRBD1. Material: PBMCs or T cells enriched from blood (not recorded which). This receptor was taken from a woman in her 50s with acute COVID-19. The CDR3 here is CASSHGQVAGELFF. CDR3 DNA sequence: TGTGCCAGCAGCCACGGACAGGTTGCCGGGGAGCTGTTTTTT. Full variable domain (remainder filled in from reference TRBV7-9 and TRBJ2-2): DTGVSQNPRHKITKRGQNVTFRCDPISEHNRLYWYRQTLGQGPEFLTYFQNEAQLEKSRLLSDRFSAERPKGSFSTLEIQRTEQGDSAMYLCASSHGQVAGELFFGEGSRLTVL.